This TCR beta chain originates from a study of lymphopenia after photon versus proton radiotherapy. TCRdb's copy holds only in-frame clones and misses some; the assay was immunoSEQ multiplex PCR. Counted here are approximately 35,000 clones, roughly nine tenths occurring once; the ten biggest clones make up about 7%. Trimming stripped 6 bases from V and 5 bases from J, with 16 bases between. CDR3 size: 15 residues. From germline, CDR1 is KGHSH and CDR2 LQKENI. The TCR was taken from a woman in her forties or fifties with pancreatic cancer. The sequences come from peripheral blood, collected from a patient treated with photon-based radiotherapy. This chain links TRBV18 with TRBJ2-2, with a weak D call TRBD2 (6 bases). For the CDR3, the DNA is TGTGCCAGCTCGGCTCCGGGAGTTCATACCGGGGAGCTGTTTTTT. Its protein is CASSAPGVHTGELFF.